This TCR beta chain was obtained from a study of cytomegalovirus exposure and HLA in healthy donors. Broader study findings: It was confirmed in vitro that a few of the CMV-associated chains were specific for CMV antigens.

PCR amplification relied on 60 Vbeta primers (plus 13 Jbeta primers). Sequencing used immunoSEQ multiplex PCR; TCRdb keeps in-frame clones, though not all of them. The sample carries 130,000 to 150,000 clones, roughly two thirds recorded once. A remark on this clone: Its antigen is not known.

The CDR3 is 17 residues long. The V gene lost 0 bases and the J gene lost 1 base, with 15 bases spanning the gap. The germline V gene encodes CDR1 KGHSH and CDR2 LQKENI. Sample: PBMCs. The TCR comes from a woman aged 40 to 50 in good health and CMV-seronegative. V usage is TRBV18 and J usage is TRBJ1-1; D might be TRBD1 (5 bases). DNA for the CDR3: TGTGCCAGCTCACCACCCGGAGGAGGGGCCGGGAACACTGAAGCTTTCTTT. Translated, it gives CASSPPGGGAGNTEAFF.